One sample yielded the 31 T cell receptor beta chains listed below, sequenced in a study of blood T cell repertoires in COVID-19. Sequenced by immunoSEQ multiplex PCR; TCRdb stores in-frame clones only, minus some. Here the sample spans roughly 14,000 clones, 80% to 90% being singletons. Sequencing input: peripheral blood. The source of these receptors is a woman aged 60 to 75 with acute or convalescent COVID-19.

The rearrangement links TRBV5-1 to TRBJ2-1; 7 nucleotides match TRBD1. Germline V lookup: CDR1 SGHRS, CDR2 YFSETQ. The CDR3 runs to 13 residues. J gave up 7 bases and V 2 bases, and 3 bases lay outside the gene matches. The CDR3 nucleotides are TGCGCCAGCAGCTTCGACAGGGTGAATGAGCAGTTCTTC. It is translated as CASSFDRVNEQFF.

CDR3 bases: TGTGCCAGCAGCCAAGAGCAGGGATACAATCAGCCCCAGCATTTT. This codes for CASSQEQGYNQPQHF. V and J are TRBV4-2 and TRBJ1-5, with D perhaps matching TRBD1 (5 bases). Trimming shortened V by 0 bases and J by 3 bases, and 9 bases separated the two germline ends. Germline V gene data show CDR1 as LGHNA and CDR2 as YNFKEQ. The CDR3 is made up of 15 amino acids.

This clone was counted between two and nine times. This chain links TRBV9 with TRBJ1-3, with TRBD1 as a possible D gene (5 bases). The CDR3 totals 15 residues. The germline V and J ends were trimmed by 3 bases and 2 bases, with 12 bases remaining between them. Germline CDR1 is SGDLS and CDR2 is YYNGEE. In DNA form, the CDR3 reads TGTGCCAGCAGCGATCTTCTGGACACTGGAAACACCATATATTTT. This sequence encodes CASSDLLDTGNTIYF.

This chain links TRBV19 with TRBJ1-5; 7 bases line up with TRBD1. Germline V lookup: CDR1 LNHDA, CDR2 SQIVND (reference sequence). The CDR3 runs 16 residues. The V gene end was trimmed by 3 bases and the J gene end by 8 bases; junction bases not matched to a gene: 13. The CDR3 bases are TGTGCCAGTAGTATTTTTAGGGACAGAGTTTTAAAGCCCCAGCATTTT. The encoded protein is CASSIFRDRVLKPQHF.

The J gene is TRBJ1-3, the V gene TRBV5-1, with 10 bases matching TRBD1. CDR3 size: 14 residues. From germline, CDR1 is SGHRS and CDR2 YFSETQ. V shed 0 bases and J 7 bases; nucleotides not matched to a gene: 1. CDR3 sequence reads: CASSLVTGGNTIYF. The CDR3, as DNA: TGCGCCAGCAGCTTGGTGACAGGGGGCAACACCATATATTTT.

This chain links TRBV7-2 with TRBJ2-7, with 7 bases that match TRBD2. This CDR3 has 14 amino acids. With 3 bases clipped from V and 1 base from J, the junction kept 3 bases outside the gene matches. Germline CDR1 and CDR2: SGHTA and FQGNSA. CDR3 coding DNA: TGTGCCAGCAGCTTCGGGGGAGGGTCCTACGAGCAGTACTTC. The encoded protein is CASSFGGGSYEQYF. Using reference TRBV7-2 and TRBJ2-7 for the parts outside the CDR3, the full variable domain is GAGVSQSPSNKVTEKGKDVELRCDPISGHTALYWYRQSLGQGLEFLIYFQGNSAPDKSGLPSDRFSAERTGGSVSTLTIQRTQQEDSAVYLCASSFGGGSYEQYFGPGTRLTVT.

The chain carries TRBV6-6 and TRBJ1-2; 10 positions agree with TRBD1. This CDR3 comprises 13 residues. V lost 5 bases and J lost 7; bases outside the gene matches: 4. CDR1 and CDR2 from the germline V gene are MNHNY and SVGAGI (reference sequence). CDR3 residues: CASSPGQGFGYTF. In DNA, the CDR3 is TGTGCCAGCAGTCCGGGACAGGGGTTTGGCTACACCTTC.

The V call is TRBV29-1, the J call TRBJ2-1, with D perhaps TRBD2 (6 bases). V shed 3 bases and J shed 5 bases, with 17 bases lying between them. The CDR3 has 15 residues. The germline V gene encodes CDR1 SQVTM and CDR2 ANQGSEA. In DNA form, the CDR3 reads TGCAGCGTTGAGTTTCCAGCGGGCCTGGACAATGAGCAGTTCTTC. It yields the protein CSVEFPAGLDNEQFF.

The chain couples TRBV20-1 to TRBJ1-4; D is undetermined. The CDR3 contains 13 residues. Germline values: CDR1 DFQATT, CDR2 SNEGSKA (reference sequence). Trimming stripped 3 bases from V and 8 bases from J, with 13 bases between. CDR3 DNA: TGCAGTGCTAGTCGCGGGGTCAAGGAAAAACTGTTTTTT. This gives the protein CSASRGVKEKLFF.

This clone was counted between two and nine times. This chain's CDR3 is CASSDRGRPYEQYF. The CDR3 bases are TGTGCCAGCAGCGACAGGGGGCGTCCCTACGAGCAGTACTTC. V usage is TRBV21-1 and J usage is TRBJ2-7; the table's D call, TRBD1, was not checked against the DNA. TRBV21-1 is a documented pseudogene. CDR3 length equals 14 residues.

V and J are TRBV2 and TRBJ2-2; TRBD1 matches 11 bases. The V segment lost 2 bases and the J segment 5 bases; nucleotides outside the gene matches: 4. The CDR3 is made up of 16 amino acids. Looked up from germline, CDR1 is SNHLY and CDR2 is FYNNEI. CDR3 nucleotides: TGTGCCAGCAGTGAAAGGGACAGGGGGGGAACCGGGGAGCTGTTTTTT. Residues: CASSERDRGGTGELFF.

This chain links TRBV9 with TRBJ1-2, with D unclear. This CDR3 has 16 residues. CDR1 and CDR2 from the germline V gene are SGDLS and YYNGEE. The V and J ends lost 0 bases and 4 bases respectively, with 16 bases between them. As DNA, the CDR3 is TGTGCCAGCAGCGTAGGCGGCAGCTCTCATGGCTATGGCTACACCTTC. Protein product: CASSVGGSSHGYGYTF. Filled out from reference TRBV9 and TRBJ1-2, the complete variable domain reads DSGVTQTPKHLITATGQRVTLRCSPRSGDLSVYWYQQSLDQGLQFLIQYYNGEERAKGNILERFSAQQFPDLHSELNLSSLELGDSALYFCASSVGGSSHGYGYTFGSGTRLTVV.

The chain carries TRBV10-1 and TRBJ2-4; TRBD1 matches 7 bases. The CDR3 loop spans 14 amino acids. Germline loops: CDR1 WNHNN, CDR2 SYGVQD (reference sequence). V shed 2 bases, J shed 5 bases, and the junction held 3 bases outside the gene matches. The CDR3: CASSEAGTENIQYF. The DNA of the CDR3 is TGCGCCAGCAGTGAGGCCGGGACAGAAAACATTCAGTACTTC.

CDR3 nucleotide sequence: TGCGCCAGCAGCTCCATGACAGGGAACACCGGGGAGCTGTTTTTT. Translated, it gives CASSSMTGNTGELFF. This chain uses TRBV5-1 with TRBJ2-2, with a weak D call TRBD1 (6 bases). CDR1 and CDR2 from the germline V gene are SGHRS and YFSETQ. The length of the CDR3 is 15 residues. Trimming left V 3 bases short and J 1 base short, with 10 bases between. The full variable domain, in which reference TRBV5-1 and TRBJ2-2 provide the parts outside the CDR3, is KAGVTQTPRYLIKTRGQQVTLSCSPISGHRSVSWYQQTPGQGLQFLFEYFSETQRNKGNFPGRFSGRQFSNSRSEMNVSTLELGDSALYLCASSSMTGNTGELFFGEGSRLTVL.

V usage is TRBV2 and J usage is TRBJ2-7, with 7 positions matching TRBD1. The CDR3 runs 15 residues. Trimming removed 2 bases from V and 0 bases from J; junction bases left unmatched: 4. CDR1 SNHLY and CDR2 FYNNEI come from the germline V gene. For the CDR3, the DNA is TGTGCCAGCAGTGAAAACCGGGACAGCTCCTACGAGCAGTACTTC. Residues: CASSENRDSSYEQYF.

V and J are TRBV7-9 and TRBJ1-4; tentatively, D is TRBD1 (6 bases). CDR1 SEHNR and CDR2 FQNEAQ come from the germline V gene (reference sequence). V lost 5 bases, J lost 3 bases, and 13 bases lay in between. The CDR3 loop spans 15 amino acids. CDR3 sequence: CASSPFGTSNEKLFF. CDR3 bases: TGTGCCAGCAGCCCCTTCGGGACATCTAATGAAAAACTGTTTTTT.

The chain recombines TRBV7-2 with TRBJ2-3, with D hard to call. Germline CDR1 SGHTA, CDR2 FQGNSA. With 1 base removed from V and 1 base from J, the gap between germline ends came to 9 bases. This CDR3 contains 15 residues. The CDR3 sequence: CASSLGTPRTDTQYF. Here the CDR3 DNA reads TGTGCCAGCAGCTTAGGAACACCCCGCACAGATACGCAGTATTTT.

V usage is TRBV18 and J usage is TRBJ2-7; D is unresolved. V was clipped by 3 bases and J by 2 bases, with 5 bases between them. The CDR3 is 12 residues long. Germline V gene lookup returns CDR1 KGHSH and CDR2 LQKENI. This chain's CDR3 is CASSPTAYEQYF. The CDR3, as DNA: TGTGCCAGCTCACCCACTGCCTACGAGCAGTACTTC. Full variable domain (remainder filled in from reference TRBV18 and TRBJ2-7): NAGVMQNPRHLVRRRGQEARLRCSPMKGHSHVYWYRQLPEEGLKFMVYLQKENIIDESGMPKERFSAEFPKEGPSILRIQQVVRGDSAAYFCASSPTAYEQYFGPGTRLTVT.

V gene TRBV20-1 combines with J gene TRBJ2-7, with D hard to call. The CDR3 runs to 12 residues. Germline lookup yields CDR1 DFQATT and CDR2 SNEGSKA (reference sequence). Trimming removed 3 bases from V and 3 bases from J, with 9 bases in between. The CDR3 DNA follows: TGCAGTGCTAGTTTGCAGGACTACGAGCAGTACTTC. Amino acids: CSASLQDYEQYF.

In regard to this clone: One end of the junction fails to match germline, which may point to a read error. This chain links TRBV15 with TRBJ2-1, with D possibly matching TRBD1 (6 bases). The CDR3 totals 15 residues. Germline V gene data show CDR1 as LNHNV and CDR2 as YYDKDF (reference sequence). CDR3 nucleotide sequence: TGTGCCACCAGCAGAGTAGGGGGTGGCTACGATGAGCAGTTCTTC. Encoded protein: CATSRVGGGYDEQFF.

This clone appeared once. The chain joins TRBV7-2 to TRBJ2-1; D not resolved. The V and J ends lost 3 bases and 2 bases respectively, with 8 bases between them. The germline V gene has CDR1 SGHTA and CDR2 FQGNSA. CDR3 length: 14 residues. The CDR3 sequence is CASSLVTTYNEQFF. CDR3 nucleotide sequence: TGTGCCAGCAGCTTGGTGACAACCTACAATGAGCAGTTCTTC.

The chain combines TRBV5-6 with TRBJ2-1; weak D call: TRBD2 (5 bases). Germline lookup yields CDR1 SGHDT and CDR2 YYEEEE. The V end was cut by 2 bases, the J end by 5 bases, with 17 bases between. This CDR3 has 16 residues. CDR3 DNA: TGTGCCAGCAGCTTTCTCCGTGGAGGCCGCAACAATGAGCAGTTCTTC. It translates to CASSFLRGGRNNEQFF.

This chain joins TRBV19 and TRBJ2-7, with a possible D match to TRBD1 (7 bases). With 4 bases removed from V and 2 bases from J, the gap between germline ends came to 12 bases. This CDR3 region has 14 residues. CDR1 is LNHDA and CDR2 is SQIVND in the germline V gene (reference sequence). The CDR3 region is CASSTGGSTYEQYF. CDR3 in DNA: TGTGCCAGTAGTACAGGGGGGTCCACCTACGAGCAGTACTTC.

The V gene is TRBV28, the J gene TRBJ2-3; 11 positions match TRBD2. V lost 6 bases to trimming and J lost 0 bases; unmatched junction nucleotides: 2. Germline V CDR1 and CDR2: MDHEN, SYDVKM. This CDR3 has 15 amino acids. CDR3: CASRLAGASTDTQYF. For the CDR3, the DNA is TGTGCCAGCAGACTAGCGGGGGCTAGCACAGATACGCAGTATTTT.

The rearrangement joins TRBV28 to TRBJ2-1; TRBD1 matches at 7 bases. The CDR3 contains 16 residues. Per germline, CDR1 MDHEN and CDR2 SYDVKM. J was trimmed by 4 bases and V by 7 bases; bases with no gene match: 13. The CDR3 loop reads CASTADRARLYNEQFF. Here the CDR3 DNA reads TGTGCCAGCACCGCCGACAGGGCCCGTCTATACAATGAGCAGTTCTTC.

The CDR3 reads CASSAQGGSEKLFF. DNA for the CDR3: TGTGCCAGCAGTGCACAGGGTGGTAGTGAAAAACTGTTTTTT. The chain uses TRBV2 and TRBJ1-4; D is possibly TRBD1 (6 bases). V was cut by 4 bases and J by 7 bases, with 13 bases left in between. Germline assignment: CDR1 SNHLY and CDR2 FYNNEI. CDR3 length equals 14 residues.

This clone is medium-sized in the sample. The V and J genes are TRBV6-5 and TRBJ2-5, with D possibly matching TRBD2 (5 bases). The V end was cut by 4 bases, the J end by 1 base, with 13 bases between. Per the germline V gene, CDR1 is MNHEY and CDR2 is SVGAGI. The CDR3 has 15 residues. CDR3 DNA sequence: TGTGCCAGCAGTTCCTACGACGGGGTCCAAGAGACCCAGTACTTC. This encodes CASSSYDGVQETQYF.

CDR3 loop: CASSRGGGELFF. Here the CDR3 DNA reads TGTGCCAGCTCACGGGGCGGCGGGGAGCTGTTTTTT. This sequence joins TRBV18 and TRBJ2-2; possible D gene TRBD1, 5 bases. The germline V and J ends were trimmed by 4 bases and 7 bases, with 7 bases remaining between them. The length of the CDR3 is 12 residues. Germline V lookup: CDR1 KGHSH, CDR2 LQKENI.

V and J are TRBV3-1 (or the pseudogene TRBV3-2) and TRBJ1-6, with D hard to call. CDR3 length: 13 residues. V dropped 6 bases and J dropped 9 bases, with 12 bases sitting between them. The germline V gene has CDR1 LGHDT and CDR2 YNNKEL (reference sequence). The CDR3 DNA follows: TGTGCCAGCAGTTCCGCGGGAACTTCACCCCTCCACTTT. Amino acids: CASSSAGTSPLHF.

V and J are TRBV7-9 and TRBJ2-7; D possibly corresponds to TRBD2 (5 bases). V was cut by 5 bases and J by 2 bases, with 19 bases left in between. CDR3 size: 16 residues. CDR1 and CDR2 (germline): SEHNR, FQNEAQ (reference sequence). The CDR3 loop is CASSHSYGGSPYEQYF. In nucleotides, the CDR3 is TGTGCCAGCAGCCACAGCTACGGAGGTAGTCCCTACGAGCAGTACTTC.

A word on this clone: Other DNA sequences within the sample encode an identical CDR3. V and J are TRBV5-6 and TRBJ2-3; a possible D gene is TRBD2 (5 bases). This CDR3 contains 15 residues. The germline V gene encodes CDR1 SGHDT and CDR2 YYEEEE. Trimming cost V 4 bases and J 2 bases, with 14 bases left between them. The CDR3 region is CASSLAGGLTDTQYF. DNA of the CDR3: TGTGCCAGCAGCCTGGCGGGCGGGCTCACAGATACGCAGTATTTT.